The present T cell receptor (beta chain) was sequenced within a study of T-cell memory formation after mild COVID-19. Study summary: Clustering of TCRs was largely donor specific. Whole-study findings and limits: Mainly in CM and EM were contracting CD4+ clones; CD8+ were in EMRA. Clonal second-wave expansions that peaked on day 37 had unconfirmed SARS-CoV-2 specificity.

Via MiXCR, TCRdb re-called the 5' RACE reads, giving one row per CDR3 protein. The sample has roughly 580,000 distinct CDR3 sequences, approximately 19% seen once; the top ten hold around 11%. A word on this clonotype: Its cognate antigen is unknown.

The CDR3 has 15 residues. J was trimmed by 5 bases and V by 0 bases; bases with no gene match: 4. The germline V gene has CDR1 SGHTS and CDR2 YDEGEE. The sequencing sample was made of PBMCs or a T cell subset sorted from them (not recorded which). The rearrangement joins TRBV5-8 to TRBJ2-7; 11 bases are shared with TRBD2. The source is an adult woman who had mild COVID-19 (a few samples of this study predate the infection). Cell type and time point are not known. CDR3 DNA sequence: TGTGCCAGCAGCTTGGGACTAGCGGGATTCGACGAGCAGTACTTC. It yields the protein CASSLGLAGFDEQYF.